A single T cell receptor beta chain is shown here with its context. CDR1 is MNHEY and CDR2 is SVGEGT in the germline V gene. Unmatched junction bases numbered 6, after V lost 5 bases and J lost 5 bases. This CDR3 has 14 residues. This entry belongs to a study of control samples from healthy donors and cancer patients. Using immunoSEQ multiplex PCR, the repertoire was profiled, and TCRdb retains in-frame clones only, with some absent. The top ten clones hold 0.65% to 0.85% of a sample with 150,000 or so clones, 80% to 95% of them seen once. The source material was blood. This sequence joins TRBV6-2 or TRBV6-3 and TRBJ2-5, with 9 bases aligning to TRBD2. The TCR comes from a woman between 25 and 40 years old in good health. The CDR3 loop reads CASSRAGGGETQYF. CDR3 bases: TGTGCCAGCAGTCGAGCGGGAGGCGGGGAGACCCAGTACTTC.